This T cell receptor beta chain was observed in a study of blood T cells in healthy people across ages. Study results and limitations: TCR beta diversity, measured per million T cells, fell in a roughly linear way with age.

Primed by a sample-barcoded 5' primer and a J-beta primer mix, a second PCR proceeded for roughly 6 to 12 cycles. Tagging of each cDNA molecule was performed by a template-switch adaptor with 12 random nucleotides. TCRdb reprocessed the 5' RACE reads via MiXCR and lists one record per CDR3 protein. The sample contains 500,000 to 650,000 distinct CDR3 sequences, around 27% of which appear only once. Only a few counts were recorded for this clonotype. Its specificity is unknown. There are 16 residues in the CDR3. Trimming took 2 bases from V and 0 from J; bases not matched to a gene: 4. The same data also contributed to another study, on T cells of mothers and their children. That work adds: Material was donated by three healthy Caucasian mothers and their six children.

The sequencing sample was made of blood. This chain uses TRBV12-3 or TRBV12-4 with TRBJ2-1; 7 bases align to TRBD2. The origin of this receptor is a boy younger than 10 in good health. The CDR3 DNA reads TGTGCCAGCAGTTTAAGCGGGATCGTCTCCTACAATGAGCAGTTCTTC. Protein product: CASSLSGIVSYNEQFF.